A single TCR beta chain is shown here with its context. Trimming removed 1 base from V and 4 bases from J, with 8 bases in between. The germline CDR1 and CDR2 sequences are WSHSY and SAAADI. The CDR3 spans 14 residues. Study processing details: Estimation of nucleated cell counts was performed using reference gene primer amplification. Assay used: immunoSEQ multiplex PCR; TCRdb lists only in-frame clones, some missing. The V and J calls and the clone size are those of that table, but D and trimming were determined from the DNA. Found here are 150,000 to 200,000 clones, 65% to 90% of them singletons; the top ten hold 8% to 10%. These data are taken from a study of blood T cell repertoires in COVID-19. Study-wide context: PBMCs, B-cell-depleted T cells, or T cells provided the cDNA or gDNA that made up the material.

Sequencing was carried out using peripheral blood. The V and J genes are TRBV10-2 and TRBJ1-5; D is perhaps TRBD1 (5 bases). The origin of this receptor is a man in his 60s with acute or convalescent COVID-19. The CDR3 sequence is CASSEFQGNQPQHF. CDR3 nucleotides: TGCGCCAGCAGTGAGTTCCAGGGAAATCAGCCCCAGCATTTT.